This T cell receptor beta chain was profiled in a study of radiotherapy plus CTLA-4 blockade in lung cancer listed by TCRdb under 2018. At the level of the whole study: Among enrolled patients, around 20% had an objective response and 30% to 40% reached disease control. Overall results and qualifications from the work: TCR clones derived from tumors expanded in peripheral blood after treatment with radiotherapy and ipilimumab. Early dynamic changes in blood T cell clones, together with increased serum interferon-beta after radiation, were reported as the strongest predictors of response.

In this study, focal radiation therapy paired with CTLA-4 blockade (ipilimumab) was tested in patients who had chemo-refractory metastatic non-small-cell lung cancer. This clone appeared once. The specificity of this receptor is unknown. The sample holds no much larger clone one base away, and base qualities are not on file. Library prep was done by the immunoSEQ multiplex PCR assay. Held by TCRdb, this immuneACCESS table contains in-frame sequences only and omits some clones. Under half of the omission traces to an unresolved V gene where checked; the cause of the rest is unknown. The sample table shows more than 90,000 clones, and 78% are seen once. The top ten constitute about 5.2% of the sample. The specimen was peripheral blood, collected from a patient treated with radiotherapy plus ipilimumab. The origin of this receptor is a human donor with non-small cell lung cancer who had a partial response to radiotherapy plus ipilimumab.

The CDR3 corresponds to CASSLATSGQETQYF. Read as DNA, the sequence is TGTGCCAGCAGCTTAGCCACTAGCGGCCAAGAGACCCAGTACTTC. The sequence joins TRBV7-9 to TRBJ2-5; 8 bases in the middle match TRBD2. V is cut back by 0 bases and J by 1 base, with 1 base in the junction unmatched. The germline V gene (reference sequence) yields SEHNR for CDR1 and FQNEAQ for CDR2. The cysteine opens and the phenylalanine closes a CDR3 of 15 amino acids. The kept DNA is CDR3 alone, 45 bases in frame from the first base.